This T cell receptor beta chain was retrieved from a study of identifying expanded T cells in peripheral blood (dated by TCRdb to the late 2010s). Context from the whole study: Technical replicates were generated by sequencing separate aliquots of the same genomic DNA pool, and four replicates were compared pairwise. General findings and caveats noted by the study authors: Across all healthy donors, variance in clone template counts between approximately 2-week samples was found to increase significantly with total template count. The authors expected that over much longer intervals, such as months to years, biological variance in healthy repertoires might increase even further. Across all healthy-donor time intervals, the beta-binomial model significantly lowered both the number of clones called differentially abundant and the false-positive rate. Approximately 1.2 differentially abundant clones were flagged by the binomial model between technical replicates, whereas about 16 and 20 were flagged over approximately two weeks and four weeks, respectively.

Here V drops 8 bases and J drops 1 base, and the junction holds 6 bases not matched to any gene. Reading from cysteine to phenylalanine, the CDR3 counts 15 amino acids. The kept DNA is CDR3 alone, 45 bases in frame from the first base. The germline V gene yields MNHEY for CDR1 and SVGAGI for CDR2. The immunoSEQ Assay, which uses bias-controlled multiplex PCR amplification of genomic DNA, was used to profile TCRbeta CDR3 regions. Concerning the study's data processing: To quantify the absolute abundance of each unique TCRbeta CDR3 region, the sequences were collapsed and filtered. Differential abundance was assessed using a binomial (Fisher-equivalent) model and a beta-binomial model in which time-dependent variance fitted from healthy donors was added. Clones with fewer than 5 combined templates were removed, and differential abundance was called for clones with a Benjamini-Hochberg FDR below 0.01. Using the form v = (b*log(k)+a)^2, the beta-binomial variance was modeled as a function of the total template count across the two samples. The table was pulled from immuneACCESS by TCRdb, which kept in-frame rearrangements only. Such tables lose some clones; where checked, under half of the loss comes from unresolved V genes, and the rest has no known cause. The V and J calls and clone size are taken from that table; D and trimming were inferred from the DNA. The table for this sample lists approximately 90,000 clones; about 90% of them were counted only once. Of the sample, around 5.2% falls within the top ten clones.

Notes on this clone: Its antigen is currently not known. Base qualities are missing; no much larger clone stands one base away.

No immune events such as infections were documented for the healthy donors during the collection period. Time-dependent variance in a beta-binomial model of T-cell clone differential abundance was calibrated using healthy-donor blood repertoires as a training cohort. The training cohort comprised roughly ten healthy donors, 3 female and 7 male. An age range of roughly 29 to 65 years, with an average of around 42 years, was recorded for the donors. Whole blood, obtained from a commercial supplier, was collected from each healthy donor at three time points spaced approximately two weeks apart. Genomic DNA was extracted from unsorted whole blood for immunosequencing.

Rearrangement joined TRBV6-5 to TRBJ1-1; the junction holds 11 bases that match TRBD1. Source material: blood. The receptor's source is a person aged 18-70 years in good health. This receptor carries the CDR3 CASSRDRGTNTEAFF. In nucleotides, the sequence is TGTGCCAGCTCCCGGGACAGGGGGACGAACACTGAAGCTTTCTTT.